This entry is about one TCR beta chain. The antigen remains undetermined. The entry originates in a study of PD-1 blockade in classical Hodgkin lymphoma. General study findings and limits: Sources of repertoire differences remain undefined, possibly disease activity or prior therapy.

Trimming took 4 bases from V and 2 from J; bases not matched to a gene: 4. The CDR3 runs 15 residues. Looked up from germline, CDR1 is MGHDK and CDR2 is SYGVNS. Every patient relapsed after autologous stem cell transplantation, and brentuximab vedotin exposure varied. Clones were sequenced by immunoSEQ multiplex PCR, and TCRdb holds only the in-frame ones, with some missing. The sample yields about 58,000 clones, approximately 90% seen once. The source of this sequence is a human donor with classical Hodgkin lymphoma. Sequencing was performed on peripheral blood mononuclear cells (PBMCs), taken before the second cycle of nivolumab. The chain combines TRBV25-1 with TRBJ1-5; 8 positions match TRBD1. CDR3 nucleotides: TGTGCCAGCAGTGCCGGGACAGGTCGCAATCAGCCCCAGCATTTT. Amino acid sequence: CASSAGTGRNQPQHF.